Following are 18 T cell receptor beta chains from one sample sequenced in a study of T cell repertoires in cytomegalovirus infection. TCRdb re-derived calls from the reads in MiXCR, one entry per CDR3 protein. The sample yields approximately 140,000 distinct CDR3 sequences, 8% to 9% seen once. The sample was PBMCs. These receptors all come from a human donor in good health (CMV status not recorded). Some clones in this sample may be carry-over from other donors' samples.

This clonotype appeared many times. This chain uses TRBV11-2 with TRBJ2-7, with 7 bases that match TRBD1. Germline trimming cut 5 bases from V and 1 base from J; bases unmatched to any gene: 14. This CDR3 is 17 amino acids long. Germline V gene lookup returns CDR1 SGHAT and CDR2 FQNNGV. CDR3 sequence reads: CASSQVRSPGQSYEQYF. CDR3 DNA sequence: TGTGCCAGCAGCCAAGTAAGGTCCCCGGGACAGTCCTACGAGCAGTACTTC.

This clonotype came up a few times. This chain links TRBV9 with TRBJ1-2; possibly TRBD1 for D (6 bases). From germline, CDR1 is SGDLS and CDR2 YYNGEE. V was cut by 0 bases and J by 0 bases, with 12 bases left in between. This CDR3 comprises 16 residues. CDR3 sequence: CASSVAGDIPNYGYTF. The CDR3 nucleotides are TGTGCCAGCAGCGTAGCCGGGGACATACCTAACTATGGCTACACCTTC.

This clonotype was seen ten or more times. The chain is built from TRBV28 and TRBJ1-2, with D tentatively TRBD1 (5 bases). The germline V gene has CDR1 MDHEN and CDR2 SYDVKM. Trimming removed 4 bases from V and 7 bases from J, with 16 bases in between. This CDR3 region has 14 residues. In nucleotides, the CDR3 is TGTGCCAGCAGTTCCCGAGGGACCGGCGGTGGCTACACCTTC. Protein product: CASSSRGTGGGYTF.

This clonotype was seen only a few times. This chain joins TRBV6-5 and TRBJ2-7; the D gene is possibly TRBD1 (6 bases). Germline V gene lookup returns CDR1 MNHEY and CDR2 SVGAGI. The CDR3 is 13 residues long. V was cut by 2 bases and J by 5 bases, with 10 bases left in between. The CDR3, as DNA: TGTGCCAGCAGTTACGCAGGGGAAGACGAGCAGTACTTC. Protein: CASSYAGEDEQYF.

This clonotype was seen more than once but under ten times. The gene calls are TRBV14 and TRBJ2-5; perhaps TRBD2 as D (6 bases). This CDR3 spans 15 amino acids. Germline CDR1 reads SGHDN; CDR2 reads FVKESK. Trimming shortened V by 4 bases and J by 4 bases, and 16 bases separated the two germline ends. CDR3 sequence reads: CASSPDGGRAETQYF. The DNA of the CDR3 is TGTGCCAGCAGCCCGGACGGGGGAAGGGCAGAGACCCAGTACTTC. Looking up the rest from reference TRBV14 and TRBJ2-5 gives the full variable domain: EAGVTQFPSHSVIEKGQTVTLRCDPISGHDNLYWYRRVMGKEIKFLLHFVKESKQDESGMPNNRFLAERTGGTYSTLKVQPAELEDSGVYFCASSPDGGRAETQYFGPGTRLLVL.

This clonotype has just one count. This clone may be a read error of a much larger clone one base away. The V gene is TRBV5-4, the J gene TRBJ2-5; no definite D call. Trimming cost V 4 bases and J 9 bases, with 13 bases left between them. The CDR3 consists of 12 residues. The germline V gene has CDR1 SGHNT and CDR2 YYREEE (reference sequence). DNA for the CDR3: TGTGCCAGCAGCGCCTTCGGAAGACCCCAGTACTTC. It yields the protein CASSAFGRPQYF. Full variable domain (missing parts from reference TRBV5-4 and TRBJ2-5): ETGVTQSPTHLIKTRGQQVTLRCSSQSGHNTVSWYQQALGQGPQFIFQYYREEENGRGNFPPRFSGLQFPNYSSELNVNALELDDSALYLCASSAFGRPQYFGPGTRLLVL.

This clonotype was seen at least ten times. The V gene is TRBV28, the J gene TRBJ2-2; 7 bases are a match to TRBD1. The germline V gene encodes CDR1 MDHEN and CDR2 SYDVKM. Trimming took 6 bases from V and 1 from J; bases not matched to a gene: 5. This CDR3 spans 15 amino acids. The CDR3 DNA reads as TGTGCCAGCAGCCCAAGGACAGGGAACACCGGGGAGCTGTTTTTT. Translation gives CASSPRTGNTGELFF.

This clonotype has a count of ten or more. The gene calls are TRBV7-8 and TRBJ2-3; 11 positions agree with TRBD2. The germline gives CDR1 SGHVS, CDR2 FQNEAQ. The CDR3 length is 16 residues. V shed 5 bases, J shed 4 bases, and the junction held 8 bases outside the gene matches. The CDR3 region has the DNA TGTGCCAGCAGCCCGCTTAGCGGGGGGGCCGCAGATACGCAGTATTTT. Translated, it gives CASSPLSGGAADTQYF.

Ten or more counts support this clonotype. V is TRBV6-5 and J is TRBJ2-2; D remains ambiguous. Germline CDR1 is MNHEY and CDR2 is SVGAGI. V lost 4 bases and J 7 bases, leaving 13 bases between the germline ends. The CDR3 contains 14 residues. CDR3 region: CASSFSDLGGELFF. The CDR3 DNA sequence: TGTGCCAGCAGTTTCTCTGACCTGGGCGGGGAGCTGTTTTTT.

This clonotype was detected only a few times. The CDR3 sequence is CASSPPGRSSTIYF. CDR3 coding DNA: TGTGCCAGCAGTCCCCCGGGAAGGAGCAGCACCATATATTTT. The chain recombines TRBV28 with TRBJ1-3; D call uncertain. V lost 5 bases to trimming and J lost 9 bases, with 17 bases between them. The CDR3 has 14 residues. CDR1 and CDR2 (germline): MDHEN, SYDVKM.

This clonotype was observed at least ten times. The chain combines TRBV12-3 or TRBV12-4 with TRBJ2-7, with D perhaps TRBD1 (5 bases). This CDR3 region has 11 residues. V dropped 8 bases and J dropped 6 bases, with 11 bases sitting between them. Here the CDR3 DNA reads TGTGCCAGCGCTGGGGCTTCCGAGCAGTACTTC. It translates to CASAGASEQYF.

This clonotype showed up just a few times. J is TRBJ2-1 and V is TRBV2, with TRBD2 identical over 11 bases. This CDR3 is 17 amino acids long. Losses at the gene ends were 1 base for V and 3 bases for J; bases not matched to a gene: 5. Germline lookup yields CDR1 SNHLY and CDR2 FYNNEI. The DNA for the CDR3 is TGTGCCAGCAGTGAAGACCTTAGCGGGGGGGGCTACAATGAGCAGTTCTTC. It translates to CASSEDLSGGGYNEQFF.

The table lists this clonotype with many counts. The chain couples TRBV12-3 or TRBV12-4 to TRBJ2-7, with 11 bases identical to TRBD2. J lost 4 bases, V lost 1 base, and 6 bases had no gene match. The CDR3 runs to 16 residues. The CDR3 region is CASSLDSGGADYEQYF. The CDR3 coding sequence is TGTGCCAGCAGTTTAGATAGCGGGGGGGCCGATTACGAGCAGTACTTC.

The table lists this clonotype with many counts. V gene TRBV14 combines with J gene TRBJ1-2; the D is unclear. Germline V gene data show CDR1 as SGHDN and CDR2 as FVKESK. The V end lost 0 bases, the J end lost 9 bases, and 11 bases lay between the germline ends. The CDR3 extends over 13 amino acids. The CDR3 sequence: CASSQDLLGSYTF. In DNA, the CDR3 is TGTGCCAGCAGCCAAGATCTTTTGGGGAGCTACACCTTC.

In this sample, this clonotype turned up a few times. The chain's CDR3 is CAISAGGEQYF. In nucleotides, the CDR3 is TGTGCCATCAGTGCAGGGGGCGAGCAGTACTTC. J is TRBJ2-7 and V is TRBV10-3, with 7 bases aligning to TRBD1. The V segment lost 4 bases and the J segment 6 bases; nucleotides outside the gene matches: 0. Per germline, CDR1 ENHRY and CDR2 SYGVKD. CDR3 length: 11 residues.

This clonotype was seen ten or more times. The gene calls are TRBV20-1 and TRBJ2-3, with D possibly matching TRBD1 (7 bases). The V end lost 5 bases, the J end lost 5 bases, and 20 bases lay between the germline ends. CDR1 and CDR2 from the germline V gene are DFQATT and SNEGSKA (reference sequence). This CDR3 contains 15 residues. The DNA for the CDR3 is TGCAGTGCTTCCTCGGGGCAGGGGGGTCGAGATACGCAGTATTTT. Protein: CSASSGQGGRDTQYF.

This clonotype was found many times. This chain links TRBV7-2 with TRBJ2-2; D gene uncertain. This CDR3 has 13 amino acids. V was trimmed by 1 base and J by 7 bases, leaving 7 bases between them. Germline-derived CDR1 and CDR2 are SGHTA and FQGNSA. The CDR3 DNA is TGTGCCAGCAGCTTAGGGGGTGACGGGGAGCTGTTTTTT. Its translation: CASSLGGDGELFF.

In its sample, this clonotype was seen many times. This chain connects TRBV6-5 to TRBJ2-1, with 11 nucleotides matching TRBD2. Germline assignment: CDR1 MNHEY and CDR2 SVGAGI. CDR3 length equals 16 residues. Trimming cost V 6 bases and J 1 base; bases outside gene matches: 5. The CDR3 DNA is TGTGCCAGCAGCCTTAGCGGGGGGGCGTCCTACAATGAGCAGTTCTTC. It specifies CASSLSGGASYNEQFF.